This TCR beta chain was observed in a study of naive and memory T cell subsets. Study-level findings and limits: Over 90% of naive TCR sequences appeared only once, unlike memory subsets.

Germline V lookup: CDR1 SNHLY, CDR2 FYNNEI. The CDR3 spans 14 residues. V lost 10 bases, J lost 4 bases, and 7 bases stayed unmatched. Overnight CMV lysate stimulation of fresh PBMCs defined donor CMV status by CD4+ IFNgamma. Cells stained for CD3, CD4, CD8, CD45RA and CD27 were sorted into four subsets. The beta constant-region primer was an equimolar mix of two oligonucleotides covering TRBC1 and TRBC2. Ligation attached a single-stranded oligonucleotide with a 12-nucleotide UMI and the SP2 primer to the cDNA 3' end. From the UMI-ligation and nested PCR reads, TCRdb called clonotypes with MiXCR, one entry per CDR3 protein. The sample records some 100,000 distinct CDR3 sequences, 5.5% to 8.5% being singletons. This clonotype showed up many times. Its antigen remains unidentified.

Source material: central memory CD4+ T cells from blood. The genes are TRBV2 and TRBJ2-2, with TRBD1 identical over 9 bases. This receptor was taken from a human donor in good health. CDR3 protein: CAKSGQGSTGELFF. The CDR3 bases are TGTGCCAAATCGGGACAGGGTTCCACCGGGGAGCTGTTTTTT.